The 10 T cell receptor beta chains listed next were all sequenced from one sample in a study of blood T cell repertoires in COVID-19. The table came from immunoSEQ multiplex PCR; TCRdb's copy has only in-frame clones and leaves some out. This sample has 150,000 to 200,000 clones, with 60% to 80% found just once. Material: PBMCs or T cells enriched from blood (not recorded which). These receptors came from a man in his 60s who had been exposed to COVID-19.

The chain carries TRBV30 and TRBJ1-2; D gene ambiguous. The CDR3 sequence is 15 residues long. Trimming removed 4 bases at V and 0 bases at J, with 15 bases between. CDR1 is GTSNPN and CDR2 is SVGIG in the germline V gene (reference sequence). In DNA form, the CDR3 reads TGTGCCTGGACCTGGGTGAGGGCCGCTAACTATGGCTACACCTTC. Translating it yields CAWTWVRAANYGYTF.

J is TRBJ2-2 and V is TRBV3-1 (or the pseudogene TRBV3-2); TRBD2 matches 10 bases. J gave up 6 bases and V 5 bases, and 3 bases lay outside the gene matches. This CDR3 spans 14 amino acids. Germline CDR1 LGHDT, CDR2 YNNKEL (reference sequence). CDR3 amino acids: CASSWGLASGELFF. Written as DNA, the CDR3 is TGTGCCAGCAGCTGGGGACTAGCGTCCGGGGAGCTGTTTTTT.

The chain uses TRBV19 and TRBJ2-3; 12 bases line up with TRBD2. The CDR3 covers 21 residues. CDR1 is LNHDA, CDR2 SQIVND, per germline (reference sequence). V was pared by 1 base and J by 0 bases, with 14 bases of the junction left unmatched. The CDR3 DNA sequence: TGTGCCAGTAGTATAGGAGGGGCTAGCGGGAGGGCCAAGCCCAGCACAGATACGCAGTATTTT. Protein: CASSIGGASGRAKPSTDTQYF. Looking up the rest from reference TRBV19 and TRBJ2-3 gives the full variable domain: DGGITQSPKYLFRKEGQNVTLSCEQNLNHDAMYWYRQDPGQGLRLIYYSQIVNDFQKGDIAEGYSVSREKKESFPLTVTSAQKNPTAFYLCASSIGGASGRAKPSTDTQYFGPGTRLTVL.

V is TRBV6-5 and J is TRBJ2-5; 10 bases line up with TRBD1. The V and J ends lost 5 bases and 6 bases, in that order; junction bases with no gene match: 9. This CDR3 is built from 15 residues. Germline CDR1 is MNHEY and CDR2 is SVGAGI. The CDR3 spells CASSLMTGGRKTQYF. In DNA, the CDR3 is TGTGCCAGCAGTCTAATGACAGGGGGCAGGAAGACCCAGTACTTC.

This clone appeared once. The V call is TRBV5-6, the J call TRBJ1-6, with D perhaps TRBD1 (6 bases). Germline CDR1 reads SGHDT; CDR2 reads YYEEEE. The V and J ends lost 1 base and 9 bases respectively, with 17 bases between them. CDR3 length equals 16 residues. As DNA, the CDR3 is TGTGCCAGCAGCTTGAGTCGGGGGGCAGGGGTTTCACCCCTCCACTTT. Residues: CASSLSRGAGVSPLHF.

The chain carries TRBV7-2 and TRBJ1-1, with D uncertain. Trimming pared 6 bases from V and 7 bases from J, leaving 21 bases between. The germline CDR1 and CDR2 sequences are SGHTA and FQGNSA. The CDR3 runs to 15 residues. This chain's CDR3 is CASRTNSGPILEAFF. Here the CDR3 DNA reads TGTGCCAGCAGGACAAACAGCGGACCAATCCTTGAAGCTTTCTTT.

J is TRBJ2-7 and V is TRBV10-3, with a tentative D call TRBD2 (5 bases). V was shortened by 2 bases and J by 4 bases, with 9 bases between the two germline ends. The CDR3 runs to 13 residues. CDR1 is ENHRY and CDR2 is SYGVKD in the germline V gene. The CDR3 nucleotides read TGTGCCATCAGTGAGCCGGGGAGTTACGAGCAGTACTTC. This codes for CAISEPGSYEQYF.

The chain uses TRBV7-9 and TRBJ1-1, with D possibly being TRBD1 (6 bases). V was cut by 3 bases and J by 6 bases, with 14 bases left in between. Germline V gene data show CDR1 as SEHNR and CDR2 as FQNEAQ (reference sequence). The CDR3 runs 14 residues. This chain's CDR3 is CASSFSRQEPEAFF. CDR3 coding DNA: TGTGCCAGCAGCTTTTCCCGACAGGAACCTGAAGCTTTCTTT.

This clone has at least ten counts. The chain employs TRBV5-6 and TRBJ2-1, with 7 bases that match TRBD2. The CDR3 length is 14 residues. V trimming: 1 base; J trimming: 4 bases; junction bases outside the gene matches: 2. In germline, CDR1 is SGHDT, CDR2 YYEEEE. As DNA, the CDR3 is TGTGCCAGCAGCTTGCCAGCGGGATACAATGAGCAGTTCTTC. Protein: CASSLPAGYNEQFF.

The CDR3 coding sequence is TGTGCCAGCAGTTCCAACAGGGGGAAGAACACTGAAGCTTTCTTT. It is translated as CASSSNRGKNTEAFF. The V gene is TRBV6-5, the J gene TRBJ1-1; TRBD1 matches 8 bases. The CDR3 runs 15 residues. In germline, CDR1 is MNHEY, CDR2 SVGAGI. V shed 4 bases, J shed 1 base, and the junction held 5 bases outside the gene matches.